These 2 T cell receptor beta chains were sequenced from one sample in a study of blood T cell repertoires in COVID-19. Produced via immunoSEQ multiplex PCR; TCRdb's table is partial and in-frame only. Of some 270,000 clones listed, roughly four fifths are singletons. The sample was PBMCs or T cells enriched from blood (not recorded which). These receptors came from a man aged 50 or older who had recovered from COVID-19.

V gene TRBV27 combines with J gene TRBJ2-6, with 11 positions matching TRBD2. The CDR3 extends over 19 amino acids. V lost 4 bases, J lost 0 bases, and 8 bases stayed unmatched. Germline CDR1 is MNHEY and CDR2 is SMNVEV (reference sequence). In DNA form, the CDR3 reads TGTGCCAGCAGTTATCAAGGACTAGCGGGCCTCTCTGGGGCCAACGTCCTGACTTTC. Protein product: CASSYQGLAGLSGANVLTF.

This clone was seen just once. This chain uses TRBV28 with TRBJ2-2; TRBD1 is a possible D gene (7 bases). The CDR3 extends over 17 amino acids. Germline V CDR1 and CDR2: MDHEN, SYDVKM. V lost 4 bases and J 5 bases, leaving 20 bases between the germline ends. The CDR3: CASSSPRGAGRTGELFF. The CDR3 nucleotides are TGTGCCAGCAGTTCCCCCAGGGGGGCGGGTAGGACCGGGGAGCTGTTTTTT.